This T cell receptor (beta chain) is drawn from a study of T cell clonality in common variable immunodeficiency. Many counts were recorded for this clone. Its antigen is not known. The DNA ends 3 residues before the CDR3 does, and the rest of the CDR3 is filled in from the germline J gene. The junction had 10 bases not matched to a gene; V was cut back by 4 bases and J by 8 bases. The CDR3 length is 15 residues. Germline CDR1 is SGHDT and CDR2 is YYEEEE. Study-level findings and limits: Compared with controls, CVID subjects had fewer shared TCRbeta clones. TCRbeta clonality was increased in CVID versus healthy controls.

Data came from immunoSEQ multiplex PCR; TCRdb stores just in-frame clones and leaves some out. The record shows approximately 81,000 clones for this sample, with no singletons present. This clonotype was sampled from a person aged 18 to 75 in good health. The sequenced sample was peripheral blood mononuclear cells. The gene calls are TRBV5-6 and TRBJ2-1; TRBD1 agrees at 9 bases. CDR3 bases read: TGTGCCAGCAGCCCCCTCCCCACAGGGGGCTATGAG. It yields the protein CASSPLPTGGYE. The entire CDR3 sequence reads CASSPLPTGGYEQFF.